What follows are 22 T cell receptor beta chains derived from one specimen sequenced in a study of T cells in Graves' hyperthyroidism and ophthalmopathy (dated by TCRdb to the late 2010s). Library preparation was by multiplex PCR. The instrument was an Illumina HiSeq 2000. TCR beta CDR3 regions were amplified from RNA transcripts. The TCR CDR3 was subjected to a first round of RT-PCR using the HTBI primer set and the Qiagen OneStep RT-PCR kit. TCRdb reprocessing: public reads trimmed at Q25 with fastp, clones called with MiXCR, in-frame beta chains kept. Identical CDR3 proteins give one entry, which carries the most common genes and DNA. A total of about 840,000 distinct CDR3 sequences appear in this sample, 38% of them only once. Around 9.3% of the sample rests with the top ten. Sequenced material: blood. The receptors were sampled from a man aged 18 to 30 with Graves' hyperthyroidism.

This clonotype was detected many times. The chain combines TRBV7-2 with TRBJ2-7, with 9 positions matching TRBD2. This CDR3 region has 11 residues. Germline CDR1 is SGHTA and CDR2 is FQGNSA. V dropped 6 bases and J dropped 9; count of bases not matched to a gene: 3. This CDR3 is CASRKTSGQYF. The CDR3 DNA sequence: TGTGCCAGCAGGAAGACTAGCGGGCAGTACTTC.

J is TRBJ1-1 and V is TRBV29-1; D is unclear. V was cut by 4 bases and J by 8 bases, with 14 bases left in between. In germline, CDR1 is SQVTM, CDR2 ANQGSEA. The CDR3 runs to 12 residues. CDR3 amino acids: CSVVTSGREAFF. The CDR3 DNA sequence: TGCAGCGTTGTGACTAGCGGGAGGGAAGCTTTCTTT.

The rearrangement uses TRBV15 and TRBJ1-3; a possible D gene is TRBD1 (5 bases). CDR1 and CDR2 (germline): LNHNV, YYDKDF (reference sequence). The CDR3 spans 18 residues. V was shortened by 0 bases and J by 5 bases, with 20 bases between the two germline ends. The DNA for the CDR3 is TGTGCCACCAGCAGAGATTTGGCTGACGGGGGGGATCGAAACACCATATATTTT. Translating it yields CATSRDLADGGDRNTIYF.

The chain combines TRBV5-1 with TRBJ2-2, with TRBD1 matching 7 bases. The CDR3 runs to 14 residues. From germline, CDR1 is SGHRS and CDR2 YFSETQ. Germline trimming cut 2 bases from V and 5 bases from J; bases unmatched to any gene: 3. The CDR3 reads CASSLPQGTGELFF. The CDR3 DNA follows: TGCGCCAGCAGCTTACCACAGGGGACCGGGGAGCTGTTTTTT.

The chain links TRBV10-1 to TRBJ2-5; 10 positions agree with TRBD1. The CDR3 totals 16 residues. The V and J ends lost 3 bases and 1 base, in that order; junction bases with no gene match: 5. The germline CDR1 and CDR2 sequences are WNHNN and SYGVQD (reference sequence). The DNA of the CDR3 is TGCGCCAGCAGTGAAGGGACAGGGGCTTTCCAAGAGACCCAGTACTTC. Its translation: CASSEGTGAFQETQYF.

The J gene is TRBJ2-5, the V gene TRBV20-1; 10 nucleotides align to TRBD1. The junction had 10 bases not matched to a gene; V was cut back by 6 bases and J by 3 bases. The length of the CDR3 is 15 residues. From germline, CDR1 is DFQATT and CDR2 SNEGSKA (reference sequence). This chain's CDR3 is CSAAPGTGAKETQYF. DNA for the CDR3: TGCAGTGCCGCTCCCGGGACAGGGGCCAAAGAGACCCAGTACTTC.

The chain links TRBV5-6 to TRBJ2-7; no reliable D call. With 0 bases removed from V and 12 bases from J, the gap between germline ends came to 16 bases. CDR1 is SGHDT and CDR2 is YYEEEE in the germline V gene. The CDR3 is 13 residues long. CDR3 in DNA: TGTGCCAGCAGCTTGGACCCCGTGGGTGAAGGGTACTTC. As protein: CASSLDPVGEGYF.

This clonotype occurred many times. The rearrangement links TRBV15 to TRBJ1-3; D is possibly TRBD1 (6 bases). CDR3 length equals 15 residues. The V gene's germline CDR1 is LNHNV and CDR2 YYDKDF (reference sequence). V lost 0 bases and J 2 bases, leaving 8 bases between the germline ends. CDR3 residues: CATSRDTGTGNTIYF. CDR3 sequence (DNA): TGTGCCACCAGCAGAGATACAGGGACTGGAAACACCATATATTTT.

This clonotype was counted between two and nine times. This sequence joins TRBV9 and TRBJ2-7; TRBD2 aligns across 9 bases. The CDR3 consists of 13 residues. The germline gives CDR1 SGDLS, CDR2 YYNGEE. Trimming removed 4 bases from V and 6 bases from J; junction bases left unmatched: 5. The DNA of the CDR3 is TGTGCCAGCAGCCCGGGACTAGCCCCCGAGCAGTACTTC. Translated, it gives CASSPGLAPEQYF.

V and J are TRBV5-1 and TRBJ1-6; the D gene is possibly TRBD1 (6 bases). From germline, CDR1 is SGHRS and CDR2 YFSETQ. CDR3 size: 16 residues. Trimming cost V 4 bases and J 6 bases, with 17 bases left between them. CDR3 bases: TGCGCCAGCAGCCTGGCAACAGGGCCCGCTAATTCACCCCTCCACTTT. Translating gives CASSLATGPANSPLHF.

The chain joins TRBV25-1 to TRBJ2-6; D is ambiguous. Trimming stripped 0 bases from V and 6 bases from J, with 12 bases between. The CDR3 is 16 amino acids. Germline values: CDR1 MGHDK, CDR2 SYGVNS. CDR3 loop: CASSEYALIEANVLTF. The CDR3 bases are TGTGCCAGCAGTGAATATGCGTTAATTGAGGCCAACGTCCTGACTTTC. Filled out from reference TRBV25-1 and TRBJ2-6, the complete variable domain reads EADIYQTPRYLVIGTGKKITLECSQTMGHDKMYWYQQDPGMELHLIHYSYGVNSTEKGDLSSESTVSRIRTEHFPLTLESARPSHTSQYLCASSEYALIEANVLTFGAGSRLTVL.

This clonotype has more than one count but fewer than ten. For the CDR3, the DNA is TGTGCCACCGGGGCGGGGGGGAATCAGCCCCAGCATTTT. Encoded protein: CATGAGGNQPQHF. The gene calls are TRBV10-3 and TRBJ1-5; D is possibly TRBD1 (5 bases). From germline, CDR1 is ENHRY and CDR2 SYGVKD. V dropped 10 bases and J dropped 4 bases, with 14 bases sitting between them. The CDR3 length is 13 residues.

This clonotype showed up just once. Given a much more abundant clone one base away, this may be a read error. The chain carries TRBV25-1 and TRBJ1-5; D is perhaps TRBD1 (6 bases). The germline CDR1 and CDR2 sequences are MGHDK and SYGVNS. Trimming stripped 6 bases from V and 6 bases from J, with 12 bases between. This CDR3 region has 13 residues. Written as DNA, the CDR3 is TGTGCCAGCAGCCCACAGGGCTTTCAGCCCCAGCATTTT. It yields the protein CASSPQGFQPQHF.

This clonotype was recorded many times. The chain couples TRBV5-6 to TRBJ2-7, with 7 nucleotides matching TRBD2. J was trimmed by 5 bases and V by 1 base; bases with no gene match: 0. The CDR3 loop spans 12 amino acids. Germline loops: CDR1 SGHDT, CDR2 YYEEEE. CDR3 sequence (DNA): TGTGCCAGCAGCTTGACTAGCGACGAGCAGTACTTC. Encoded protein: CASSLTSDEQYF.

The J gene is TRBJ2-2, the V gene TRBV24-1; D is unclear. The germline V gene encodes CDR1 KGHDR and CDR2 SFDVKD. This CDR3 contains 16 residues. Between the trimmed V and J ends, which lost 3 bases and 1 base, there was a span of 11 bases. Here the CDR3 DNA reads TGTGCCACCAGTGATAACAGTGGCGGGAACACCGGGGAGCTGTTTTTT. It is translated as CATSDNSGGNTGELFF.

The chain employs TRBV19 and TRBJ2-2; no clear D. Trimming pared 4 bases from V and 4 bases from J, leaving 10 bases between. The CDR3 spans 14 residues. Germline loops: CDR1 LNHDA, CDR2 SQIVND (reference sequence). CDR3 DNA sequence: TGTGCCAGTAGTAAATCAGACCGCACCGGGGAGCTGTTTTTT. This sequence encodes CASSKSDRTGELFF.

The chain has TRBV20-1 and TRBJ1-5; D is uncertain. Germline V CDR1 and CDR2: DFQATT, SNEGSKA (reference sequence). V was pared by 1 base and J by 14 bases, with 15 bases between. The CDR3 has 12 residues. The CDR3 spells CSARGRADYEHF. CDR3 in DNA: TGCAGTGCTAGAGGACGGGCAGACTACGAGCATTTT.

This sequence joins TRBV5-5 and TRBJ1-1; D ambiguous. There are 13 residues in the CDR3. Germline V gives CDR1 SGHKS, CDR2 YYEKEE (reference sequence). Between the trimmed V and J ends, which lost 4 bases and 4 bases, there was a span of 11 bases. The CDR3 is CASSVRVGTEAFF. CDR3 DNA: TGTGCCAGCAGCGTTCGGGTCGGCACTGAAGCTTTCTTT.

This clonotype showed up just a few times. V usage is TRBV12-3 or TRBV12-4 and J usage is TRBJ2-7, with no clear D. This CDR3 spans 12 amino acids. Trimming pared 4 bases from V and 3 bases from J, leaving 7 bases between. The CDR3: CASSSRNYEQYF. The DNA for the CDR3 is TGTGCCAGCAGTTCCAGGAACTACGAGCAGTACTTC.

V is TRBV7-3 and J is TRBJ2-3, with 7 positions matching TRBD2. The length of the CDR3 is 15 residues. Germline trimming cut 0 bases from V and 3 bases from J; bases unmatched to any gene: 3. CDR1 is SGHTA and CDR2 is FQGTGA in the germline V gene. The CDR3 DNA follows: TGTGCCAGCAGCTTAACGGGAGGGTTAACAGATACGCAGTATTTT. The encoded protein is CASSLTGGLTDTQYF.

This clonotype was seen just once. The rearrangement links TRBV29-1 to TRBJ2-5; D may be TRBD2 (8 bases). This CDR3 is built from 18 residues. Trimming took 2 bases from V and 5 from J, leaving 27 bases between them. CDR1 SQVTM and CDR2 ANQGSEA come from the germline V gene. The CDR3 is CSVERSGTDPRRDETQYF. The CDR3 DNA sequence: TGCAGCGTTGAACGTAGCGGGACAGACCCAAGGAGGGACGAGACCCAGTACTTC.

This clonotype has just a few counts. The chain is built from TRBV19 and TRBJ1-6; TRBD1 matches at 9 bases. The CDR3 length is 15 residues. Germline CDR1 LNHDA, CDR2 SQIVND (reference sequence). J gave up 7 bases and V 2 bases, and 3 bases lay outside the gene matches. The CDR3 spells CASSITGGGNSPLHF. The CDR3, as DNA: TGTGCCAGTAGTATAACAGGGGGCGGAAATTCACCCCTCCACTTT.